This T cell receptor (beta chain) was identified during a study of blood T cell repertoires in COVID-19. About the study: T cells, B-cell-depleted T cells, or PBMCs supplied cDNA or gDNA.

Everyone who took part was 18 to 89 years old, and they came from over 20 US areas. Per the original data handling: Cell counts per sample came from amplifying reference gene primers. Profiled with immunoSEQ multiplex PCR; TCRdb holds only in-frame clones, not every one. That table is the source of V, J and clone size, and D and trimming were worked out from the DNA. This sample yields a few hundred thousand clones, of which roughly 87% are seen a single time; approximately 3% belongs to the top ten. With 2 bases clipped from V and 5 bases from J, the junction kept 9 bases outside the gene matches. The CDR3 is 16 amino acids. CDR1 SNHLY and CDR2 FYNNEI come from the germline V gene.

Sequencing was performed on PBMCs or T cells enriched from blood (not recorded which). This clonotype was sampled from a woman aged 30 to 39 who had recovered from COVID-19. The chain links TRBV2 to TRBJ2-5; 9 bases align to TRBD1. CDR3 sequence reads: CASSESYGTGLETQYF. DNA of the CDR3: TGTGCCAGCAGTGAATCGTACGGGACAGGGTTGGAGACCCAGTACTTC.